The TCR beta chain under discussion was sequenced for a study of identical twins. A remark on this clonotype: One base away lies a much larger clone, so this may be a sequencing read error.

CDR1 and CDR2 from the germline V gene are MNHEY and SMNVEV (reference sequence). CDR3 length: 15 amino acids. MiXCR, run by TCRdb on the 5' RACE reads, gives a single entry per CDR3 protein. The table records fewer than 800,000 distinct CDR3 sequences, around 7.5% of them present only once. This sample was shared with a second study, whose subject was yellow fever vaccine responses in identical twins.

Sequenced material: PBMCs. The gene calls are TRBV27 and TRBJ2-1; D is ambiguous. This sequence was found in a woman between 18 and 29 years old in good health. CDR3 bases: TGTGCCAGCAGTGACATCTTTACCTCCTACTATGAGCAGTTCTTC. Protein: CASSDIFTSYYEQFF.